This T cell receptor beta chain was observed in a study of shared clonotypes between healthy human individuals. About the study: The donor group consisted of two women and a few men, aged 18 to 49. A donor's plate count was three for CD4 naive and three for CD4 memory; CD8 naive had two and CD8 memory one.

CDR1 is SGHTA, CDR2 FQGNSA, per germline. Germline trimming cut 3 bases from V and 2 bases from J; bases unmatched to any gene: 4. The CDR3 covers 15 residues. Repertoires were generated with immunoSEQ multiplex PCR, while TCRdb's copy carries only in-frame clones and drops some. The sample shows millions of clones, 85% to 95% of them seen only once. Donors comprised healthy HIV-negative adults lacking recent acute infections or vaccinations. CD4+ cell separation produced CD45RA+ naive and CD45RA-negative memory subsets. The receptor comes from a man in his late teens or twenties in good health. Specimen: naive CD4+ T cells sorted from blood. Subset given: CD45RA+ positively selected. V is TRBV7-2 and J is TRBJ2-7; 10 positions agree with TRBD2. CDR3 loop: CASSFLAGVPYEQYF. The CDR3 DNA is TGTGCCAGCAGCTTTCTAGCGGGAGTACCCTACGAGCAGTACTTC.